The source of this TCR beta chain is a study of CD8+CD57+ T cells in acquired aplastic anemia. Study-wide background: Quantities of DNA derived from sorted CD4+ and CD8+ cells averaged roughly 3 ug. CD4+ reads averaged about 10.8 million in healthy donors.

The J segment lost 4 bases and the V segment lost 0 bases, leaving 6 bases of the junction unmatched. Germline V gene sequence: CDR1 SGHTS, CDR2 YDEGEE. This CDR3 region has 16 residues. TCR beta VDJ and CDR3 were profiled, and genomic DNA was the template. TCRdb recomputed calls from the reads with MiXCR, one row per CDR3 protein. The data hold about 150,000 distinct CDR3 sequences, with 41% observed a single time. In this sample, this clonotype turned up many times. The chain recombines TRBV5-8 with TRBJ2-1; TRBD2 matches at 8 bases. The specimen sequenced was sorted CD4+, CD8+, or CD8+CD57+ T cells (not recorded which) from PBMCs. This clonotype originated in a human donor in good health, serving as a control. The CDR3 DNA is TGTGCCAGCAGCTTGGAGGGACTAGTCGATTACAATGAGCAGTTCTTC. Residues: CASSLEGLVDYNEQFF.